This record looks at one TCR beta chain sequence and its context. The entry originates in a study of human versus mouse CDR3 diversity and MHC coevolution. J was trimmed by 1 base and V by 4 bases; bases with no gene match: 4. This CDR3 comprises 14 residues. Per the germline V gene, CDR1 is SQVTM and CDR2 is ANQGSEA. Sequencing used immunoSEQ multiplex PCR; TCRdb keeps in-frame clones, though not all of them. The repertoire includes about 83,000 clones, less than 95% of them detected once, and over 0.12% sits in the top ten. The chain recombines TRBV29-1 with TRBJ1-1; 9 bases are shared with TRBD1. The clonotype comes from a person between 25 and 70 years old in good health. Sequenced: naive CD4+ T cells from blood. Subset reported: CD45RO-negative CD62L-positive naive CD4 T cells. The CDR3 protein is CSVAETGGNTEAFF. The DNA of the CDR3 is TGCAGCGTTGCCGAGACAGGGGGGAACACTGAAGCTTTCTTT.